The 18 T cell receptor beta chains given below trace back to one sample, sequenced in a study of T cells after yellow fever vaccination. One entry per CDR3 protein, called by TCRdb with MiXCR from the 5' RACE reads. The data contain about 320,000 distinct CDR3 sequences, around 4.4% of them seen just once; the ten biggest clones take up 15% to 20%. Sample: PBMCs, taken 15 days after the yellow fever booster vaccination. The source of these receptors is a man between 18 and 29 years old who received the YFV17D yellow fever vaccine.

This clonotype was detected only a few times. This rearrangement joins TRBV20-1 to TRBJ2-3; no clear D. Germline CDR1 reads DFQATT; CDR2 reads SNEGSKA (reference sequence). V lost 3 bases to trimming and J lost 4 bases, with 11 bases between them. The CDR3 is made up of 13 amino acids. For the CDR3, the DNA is TGCAGTGCTAGGGGAAGGTCTCCAGATACGCAGTATTTT. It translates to CSARGRSPDTQYF.

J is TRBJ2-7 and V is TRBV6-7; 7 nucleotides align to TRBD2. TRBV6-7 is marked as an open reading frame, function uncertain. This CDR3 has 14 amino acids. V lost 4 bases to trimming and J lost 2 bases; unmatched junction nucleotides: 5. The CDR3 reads CASSSFGGTYEQYV. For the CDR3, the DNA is TGTGCCAGCAGTTCCTTCGGGGGGACCTACGAGCAGTACGTC.

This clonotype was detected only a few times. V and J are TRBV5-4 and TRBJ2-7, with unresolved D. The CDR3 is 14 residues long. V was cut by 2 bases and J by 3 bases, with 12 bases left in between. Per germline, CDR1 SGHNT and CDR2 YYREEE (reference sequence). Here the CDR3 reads CASSLGRPNYEQYF. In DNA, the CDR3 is TGTGCCAGCAGCTTAGGGCGTCCAAACTACGAGCAGTACTTC.

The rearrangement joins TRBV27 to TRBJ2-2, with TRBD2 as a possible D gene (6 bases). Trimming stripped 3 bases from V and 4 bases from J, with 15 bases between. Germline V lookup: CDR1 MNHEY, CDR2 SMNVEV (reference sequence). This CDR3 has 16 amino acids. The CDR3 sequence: CASSFAPGDSTGELFF. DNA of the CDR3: TGTGCCAGCAGTTTCGCCCCGGGGGATAGCACCGGGGAGCTGTTTTTT.

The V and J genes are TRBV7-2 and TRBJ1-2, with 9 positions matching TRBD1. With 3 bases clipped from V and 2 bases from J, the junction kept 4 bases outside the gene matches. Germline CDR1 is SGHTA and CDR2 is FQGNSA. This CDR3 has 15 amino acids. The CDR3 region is CASSFRGQGNYGYTF. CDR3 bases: TGTGCCAGCAGCTTCCGGGGACAGGGAAACTATGGCTACACCTTC.

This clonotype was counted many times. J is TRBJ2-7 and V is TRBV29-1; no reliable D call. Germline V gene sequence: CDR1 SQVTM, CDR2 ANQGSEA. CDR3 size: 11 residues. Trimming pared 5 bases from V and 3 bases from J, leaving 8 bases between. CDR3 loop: CSVSQNYEQYF. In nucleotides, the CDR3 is TGCAGCGTTAGTCAGAACTACGAGCAGTACTTC.

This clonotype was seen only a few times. The CDR3 DNA follows: TGTGCCAGCAGCTTATCAGGGTCGGAGAACACTGAAGCTTTCTTT. This encodes CASSLSGSENTEAFF. The rearrangement uses TRBV11-2 and TRBJ1-1; weak D call: TRBD1 (5 bases). Looked up from germline, CDR1 is SGHAT and CDR2 is FQNNGV. V was cut by 2 bases and J by 1 base, with 11 bases left in between. CDR3 length: 15 residues.

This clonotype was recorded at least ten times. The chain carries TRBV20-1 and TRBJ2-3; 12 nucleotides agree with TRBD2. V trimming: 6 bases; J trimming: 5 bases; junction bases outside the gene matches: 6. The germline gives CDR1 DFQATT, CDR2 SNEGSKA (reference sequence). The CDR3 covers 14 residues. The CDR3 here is CSATTSGGLDTQYF. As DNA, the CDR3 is TGCAGTGCGACTACTAGCGGGGGGTTAGATACGCAGTATTTT.

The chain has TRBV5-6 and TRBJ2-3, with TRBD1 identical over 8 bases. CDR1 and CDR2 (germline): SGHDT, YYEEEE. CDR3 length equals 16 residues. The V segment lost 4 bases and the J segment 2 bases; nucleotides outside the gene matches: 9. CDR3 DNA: TGTGCCAGCAGCCACCCCCAGGGGGCTATCACAGATACGCAGTATTTT. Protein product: CASSHPQGAITDTQYF. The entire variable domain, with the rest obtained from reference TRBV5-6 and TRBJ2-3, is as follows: DAGVTQSPTHLIKTRGQQVTLRCSPKSGHDTVSWYQQALGQGPQFIFQYYEEEERQRGNFPDRFSGHQFPNYSSELNVNALLLGDSALYLCASSHPQGAITDTQYFGPGTRLTVL.

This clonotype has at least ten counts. CDR3 residues: CASSSQTVVTF. The CDR3 DNA follows: TGCGCCAGCAGCAGCCAGACCGTTGTCACCTTC. The chain joins TRBV5-1 to TRBJ1-2; D is uncertain. This CDR3 is built from 11 residues. Germline CDR1 is SGHRS and CDR2 is YFSETQ. Trimming removed 4 bases from V and 13 bases from J, with 14 bases in between. The full variable domain, rest sourced from reference TRBV5-1 and TRBJ1-2, is KAGVTQTPRYLIKTRGQQVTLSCSPISGHRSVSWYQQTPGQGLQFLFEYFSETQRNKGNFPGRFSGRQFSNSRSEMNVSTLELGDSALYLCASSSQTVVTFGSGTRLTVV.

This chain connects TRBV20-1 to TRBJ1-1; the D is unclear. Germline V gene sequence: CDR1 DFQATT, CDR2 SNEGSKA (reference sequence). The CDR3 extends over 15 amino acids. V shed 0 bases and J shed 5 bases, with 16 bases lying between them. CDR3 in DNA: TGCAGTGCTAGAGATAGTAAGGCTTTGGAAACTGAAGCTTTCTTT. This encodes CSARDSKALETEAFF.

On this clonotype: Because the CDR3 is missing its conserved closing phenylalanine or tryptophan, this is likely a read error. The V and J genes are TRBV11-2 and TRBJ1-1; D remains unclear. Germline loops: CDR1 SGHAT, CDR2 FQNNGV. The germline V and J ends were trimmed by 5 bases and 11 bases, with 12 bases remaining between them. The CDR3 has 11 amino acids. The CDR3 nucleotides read TGTGCCAGCAGCCAGTATGGTGGCGCTTTCATT. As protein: CASSQYGGAFI.

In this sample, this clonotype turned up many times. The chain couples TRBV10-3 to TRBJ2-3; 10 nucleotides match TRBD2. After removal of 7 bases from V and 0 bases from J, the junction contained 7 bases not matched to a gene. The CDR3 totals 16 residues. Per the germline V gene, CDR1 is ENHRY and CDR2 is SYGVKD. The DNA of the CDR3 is TGTGCCATCAAGGCTAGCGGGGGATGGAGCACAGATACGCAGTATTTT. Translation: CAIKASGGWSTDTQYF.

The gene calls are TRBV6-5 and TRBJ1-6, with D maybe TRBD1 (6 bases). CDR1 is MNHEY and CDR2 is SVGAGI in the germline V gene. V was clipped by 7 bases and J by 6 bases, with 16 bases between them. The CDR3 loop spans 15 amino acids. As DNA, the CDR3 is TGTGCCAGCACCCTCGGTGGGACAACTAATTCACCCCTCCACTTT. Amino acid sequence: CASTLGGTTNSPLHF.

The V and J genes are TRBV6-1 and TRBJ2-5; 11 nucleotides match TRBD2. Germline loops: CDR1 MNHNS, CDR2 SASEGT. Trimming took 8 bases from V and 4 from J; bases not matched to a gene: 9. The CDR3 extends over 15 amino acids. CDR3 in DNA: TGTGCCAGCGAGGTTGGGCTAGCGGGGGGAGAGACCCAGTACTTC. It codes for CASEVGLAGGETQYF.

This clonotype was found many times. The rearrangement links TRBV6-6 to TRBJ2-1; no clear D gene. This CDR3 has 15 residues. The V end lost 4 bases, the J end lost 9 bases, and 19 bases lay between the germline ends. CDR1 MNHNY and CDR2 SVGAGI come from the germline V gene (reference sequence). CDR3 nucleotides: TGTGCCAGCAGTTCTACCCCGGTCATTGGTGGTGAGCAGTTCTTC. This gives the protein CASSSTPVIGGEQFF.

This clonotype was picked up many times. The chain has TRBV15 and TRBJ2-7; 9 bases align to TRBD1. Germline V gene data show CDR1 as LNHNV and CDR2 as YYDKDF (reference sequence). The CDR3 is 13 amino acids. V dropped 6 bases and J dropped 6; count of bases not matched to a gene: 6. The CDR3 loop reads CATSSGTGPEQYF. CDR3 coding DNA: TGTGCCACCAGTTCCGGGACAGGGCCCGAGCAGTACTTC.

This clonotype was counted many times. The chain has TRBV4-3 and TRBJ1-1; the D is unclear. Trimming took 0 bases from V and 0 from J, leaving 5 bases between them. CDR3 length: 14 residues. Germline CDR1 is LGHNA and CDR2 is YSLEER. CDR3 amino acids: CASSQDTMNTEAFF. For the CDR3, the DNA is TGCGCCAGCAGCCAAGACACCATGAACACTGAAGCTTTCTTT.